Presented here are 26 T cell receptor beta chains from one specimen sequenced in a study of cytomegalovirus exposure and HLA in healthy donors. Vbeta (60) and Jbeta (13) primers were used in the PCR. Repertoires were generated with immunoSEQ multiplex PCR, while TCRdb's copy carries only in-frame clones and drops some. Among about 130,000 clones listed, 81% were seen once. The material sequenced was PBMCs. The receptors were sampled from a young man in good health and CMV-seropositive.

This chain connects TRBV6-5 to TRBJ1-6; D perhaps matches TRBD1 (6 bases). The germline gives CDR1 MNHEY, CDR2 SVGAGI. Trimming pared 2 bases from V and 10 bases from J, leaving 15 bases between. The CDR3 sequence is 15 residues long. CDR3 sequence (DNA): TGTGCCAGCAGTTACAGTAACAGGGTCGGCTCACCCCTCCACTTT. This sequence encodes CASSYSNRVGSPLHF.

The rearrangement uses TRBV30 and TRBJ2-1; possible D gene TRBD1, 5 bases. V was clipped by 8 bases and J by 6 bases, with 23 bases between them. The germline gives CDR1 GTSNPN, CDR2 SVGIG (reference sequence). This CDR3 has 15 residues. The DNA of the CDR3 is TGTGCCCGGACCTCATCTAGGGGTAGGAGCAATGAGCAGTTCTTC. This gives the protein CARTSSRGRSNEQFF.

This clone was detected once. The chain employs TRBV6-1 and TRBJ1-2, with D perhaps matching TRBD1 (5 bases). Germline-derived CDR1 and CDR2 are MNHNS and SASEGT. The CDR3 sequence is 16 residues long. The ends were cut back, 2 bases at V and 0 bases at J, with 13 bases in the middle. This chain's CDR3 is CASSEWGGGANYGYTF. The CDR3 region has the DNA TGTGCCAGCAGTGAATGGGGCGGCGGGGCTAACTATGGCTACACCTTC.

Here the CDR3 DNA reads TGTGCCAGTAGTACCGACAGGGAAGAGACCCAGTACTTC. Residues: CASSTDREETQYF. J is TRBJ2-5 and V is TRBV19; TRBD1 matches at 7 bases. The trim removed 4 bases at V and 3 bases at J, leaving 2 bases unmatched. CDR1 and CDR2 from the germline V gene are LNHDA and SQIVND (reference sequence). This CDR3 is 13 amino acids long.

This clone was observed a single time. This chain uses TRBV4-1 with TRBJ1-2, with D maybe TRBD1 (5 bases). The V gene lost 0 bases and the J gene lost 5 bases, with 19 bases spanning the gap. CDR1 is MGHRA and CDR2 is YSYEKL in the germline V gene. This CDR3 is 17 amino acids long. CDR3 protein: CASSQDVTRGLGYGYTF. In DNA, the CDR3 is TGCGCCAGCAGCCAAGATGTTACACGGGGGTTAGGGTATGGCTACACCTTC.

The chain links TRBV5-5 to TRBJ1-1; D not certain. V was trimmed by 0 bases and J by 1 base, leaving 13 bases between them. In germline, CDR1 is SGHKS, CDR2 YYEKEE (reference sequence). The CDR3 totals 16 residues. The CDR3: CASSLVNSSPNTEAFF. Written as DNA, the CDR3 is TGTGCCAGCAGCTTGGTAAACAGCAGCCCGAACACTGAAGCTTTCTTT.

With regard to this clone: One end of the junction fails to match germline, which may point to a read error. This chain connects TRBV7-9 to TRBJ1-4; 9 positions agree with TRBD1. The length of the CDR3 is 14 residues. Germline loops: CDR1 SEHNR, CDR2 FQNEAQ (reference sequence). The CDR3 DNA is TGTTCCAGCAAATCCGGGACAGGGATTGAAAAACTGTTTTTT. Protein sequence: CSSKSGTGIEKLFF. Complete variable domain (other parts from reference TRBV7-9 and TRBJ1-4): DTGVSQNPRHKITKRGQNVTFRCDPISEHNRLYWYRQTLGQGPEFLTYFQNEAQLEKSRLLSDRFSAERPKGSFSTLEIQRTEQGDSAMYLCSSKSGTGIEKLFFGSGTQLSVL.

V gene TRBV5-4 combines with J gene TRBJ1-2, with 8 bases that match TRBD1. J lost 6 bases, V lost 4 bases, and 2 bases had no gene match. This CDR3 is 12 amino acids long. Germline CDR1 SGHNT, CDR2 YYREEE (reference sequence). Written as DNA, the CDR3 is TGTGCCAGCAGCGCGGGACAGGATGGCTACACCTTC. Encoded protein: CASSAGQDGYTF.

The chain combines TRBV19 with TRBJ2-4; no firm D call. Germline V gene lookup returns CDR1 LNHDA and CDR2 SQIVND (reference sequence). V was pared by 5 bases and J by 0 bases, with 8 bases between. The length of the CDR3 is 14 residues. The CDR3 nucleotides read TGTGCCAGTAGTGCGACATTAGCCAAAAACATTCAGTACTTC. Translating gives CASSATLAKNIQYF.

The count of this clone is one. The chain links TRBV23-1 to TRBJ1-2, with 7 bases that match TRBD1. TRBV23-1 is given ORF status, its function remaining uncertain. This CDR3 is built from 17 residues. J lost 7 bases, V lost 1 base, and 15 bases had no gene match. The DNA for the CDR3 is TGCGCCAGCAGTCAATACTCACAGGGGACGGGGACCGCTGGCTACACCTTC. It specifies CASSQYSQGTGTAGYTF.

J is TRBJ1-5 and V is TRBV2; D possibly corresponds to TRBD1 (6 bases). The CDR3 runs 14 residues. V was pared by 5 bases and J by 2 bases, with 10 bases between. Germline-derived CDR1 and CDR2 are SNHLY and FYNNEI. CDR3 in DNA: TGTGCCAGCAGTCAGGGGAAGGGCAATCAGCCCCAGCATTTT. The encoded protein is CASSQGKGNQPQHF.

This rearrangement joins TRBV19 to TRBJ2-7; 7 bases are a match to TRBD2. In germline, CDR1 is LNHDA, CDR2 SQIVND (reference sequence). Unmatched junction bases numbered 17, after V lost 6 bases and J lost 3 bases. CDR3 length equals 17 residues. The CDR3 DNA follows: TGTGCCAGTAGCCCTGGAACTGGGGGGGAACGGAGCTACGAGCAGTACTTC. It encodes CASSPGTGGERSYEQYF.

The CDR3 DNA reads as TGTGCCAGCAGCTTGGCGCAGGGGTGGAACGAGCAGTACTTC. It translates to CASSLAQGWNEQYF. The chain is built from TRBV11-2 and TRBJ2-7, with D maybe TRBD1 (6 bases). The V gene lost 3 bases and the J gene lost 5 bases, with 14 bases spanning the gap. Germline values: CDR1 SGHAT, CDR2 FQNNGV. The length of the CDR3 is 14 residues.

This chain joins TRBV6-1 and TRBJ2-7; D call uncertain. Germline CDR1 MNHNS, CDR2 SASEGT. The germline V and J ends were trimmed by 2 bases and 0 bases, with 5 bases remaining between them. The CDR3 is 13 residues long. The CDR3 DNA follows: TGTGCCAGCAGTGAATCGTCCTCCTACGAGCAGTACTTC. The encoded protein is CASSESSSYEQYF.

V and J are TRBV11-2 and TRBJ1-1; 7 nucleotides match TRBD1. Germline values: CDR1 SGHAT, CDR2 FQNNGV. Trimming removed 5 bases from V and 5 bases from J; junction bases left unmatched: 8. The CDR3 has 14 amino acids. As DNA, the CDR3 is TGTGCCAGCAGCCAGACCCCGACAGGGACTGAAGCTTTCTTT. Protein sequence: CASSQTPTGTEAFF.

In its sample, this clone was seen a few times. The CDR3 coding sequence is TGTGCCAGCAGCCTACCCGCTACAGCCATCTCTGGAAACACCATATATTTT. Its translation is CASSLPATAISGNTIYF. The chain couples TRBV7-8 to TRBJ1-3; no reliable D call. V was clipped by 5 bases and J by 0 bases, with 17 bases between them. Germline CDR1 SGHVS, CDR2 FQNEAQ. The CDR3 length is 17 residues.

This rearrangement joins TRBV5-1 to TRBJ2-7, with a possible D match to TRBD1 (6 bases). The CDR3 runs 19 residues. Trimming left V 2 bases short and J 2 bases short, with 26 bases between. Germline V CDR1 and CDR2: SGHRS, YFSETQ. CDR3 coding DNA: TGCGCCAGCAGCTTCGGATTAAAAAGGATCAGGGGTTTGGCCTACGAGCAGTACTTC. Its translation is CASSFGLKRIRGLAYEQYF.

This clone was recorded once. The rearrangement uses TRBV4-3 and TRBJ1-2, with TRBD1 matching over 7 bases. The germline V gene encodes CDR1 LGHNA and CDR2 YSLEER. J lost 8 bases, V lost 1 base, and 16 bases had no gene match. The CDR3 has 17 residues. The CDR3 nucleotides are TGCGCCAGCAGCCAAGCAGTTGGACAGGTTAACACTAAAGGCTACACCTTC. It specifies CASSQAVGQVNTKGYTF.

The CDR3 loop is CASRLAGGRGEQYF. The CDR3 nucleotides are TGCGCCAGCAGATTAGCGGGGGGCCGAGGGGAGCAGTACTTC. The rearrangement uses TRBV5-1 and TRBJ2-7; 10 bases are a match to TRBD2. Looked up from germline, CDR1 is SGHRS and CDR2 is YFSETQ. J was trimmed by 7 bases and V by 5 bases; bases with no gene match: 9. CDR3 length: 14 residues.

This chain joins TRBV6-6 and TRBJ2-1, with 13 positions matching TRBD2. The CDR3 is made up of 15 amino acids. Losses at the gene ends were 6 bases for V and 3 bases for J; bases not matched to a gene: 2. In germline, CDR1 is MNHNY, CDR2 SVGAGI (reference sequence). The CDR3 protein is CASSRLAGGYNEQFF. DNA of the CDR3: TGTGCCAGCAGCCGACTAGCGGGAGGCTACAATGAGCAGTTCTTC.

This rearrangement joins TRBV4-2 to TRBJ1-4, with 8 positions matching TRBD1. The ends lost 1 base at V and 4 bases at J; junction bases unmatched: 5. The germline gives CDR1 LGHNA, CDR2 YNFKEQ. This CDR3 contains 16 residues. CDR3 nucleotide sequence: TGTGCCAGCAGCCAAGGAGCAGGGGGCATTAATGAAAAACTGTTTTTT. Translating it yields CASSQGAGGINEKLFF.

As DNA, the CDR3 is TGCGCCAGCAGCTGGATACTAGCGGGAGGAGGAGATACGCAGTATTTT. Amino acid sequence: CASSWILAGGGDTQYF. This chain connects TRBV5-1 to TRBJ2-3, with TRBD2 identical over 12 bases. Germline CDR1 reads SGHRS; CDR2 reads YFSETQ. V gave up 3 bases and J gave up 5 bases; unmatched junction bases: 7. This CDR3 is 16 amino acids long.

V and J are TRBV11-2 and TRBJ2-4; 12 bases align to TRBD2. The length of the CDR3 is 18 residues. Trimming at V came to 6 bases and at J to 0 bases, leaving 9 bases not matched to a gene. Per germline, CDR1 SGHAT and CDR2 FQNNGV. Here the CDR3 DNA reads TGTGCCAGCAGATCACTAGCGGGGGGCGGTCTAGCCAAAAACATTCAGTACTTC. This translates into CASRSLAGGGLAKNIQYF.

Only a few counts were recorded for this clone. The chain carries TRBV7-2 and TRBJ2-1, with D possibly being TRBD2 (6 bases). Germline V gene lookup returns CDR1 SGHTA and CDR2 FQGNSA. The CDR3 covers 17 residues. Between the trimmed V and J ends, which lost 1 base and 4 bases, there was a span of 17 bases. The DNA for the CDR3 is TGTGCCAGCAGCTTAGGGGATTTGGGGGGTGGATACAATGAGCAGTTCTTC. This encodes CASSLGDLGGGYNEQFF.

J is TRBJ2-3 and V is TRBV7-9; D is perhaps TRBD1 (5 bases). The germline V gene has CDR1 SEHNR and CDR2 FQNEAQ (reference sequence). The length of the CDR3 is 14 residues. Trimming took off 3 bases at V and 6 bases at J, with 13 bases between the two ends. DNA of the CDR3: TGTGCCAGCAGCTTTGGGGCAGTCAAGGATACGCAGTATTTT. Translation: CASSFGAVKDTQYF. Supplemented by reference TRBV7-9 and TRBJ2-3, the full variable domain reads DTGVSQNPRHKITKRGQNVTFRCDPISEHNRLYWYRQTLGQGPEFLTYFQNEAQLEKSRLLSDRFSAERPKGSFSTLEIQRTEQGDSAMYLCASSFGAVKDTQYFGPGTRLTVL.

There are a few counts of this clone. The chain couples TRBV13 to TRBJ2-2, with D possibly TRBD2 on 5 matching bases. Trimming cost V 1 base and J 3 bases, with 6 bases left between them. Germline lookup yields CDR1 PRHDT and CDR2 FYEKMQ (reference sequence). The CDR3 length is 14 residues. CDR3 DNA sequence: TGTGCCAGCAGCTTAGCGGGGTACACCGGGGAGCTGTTTTTT. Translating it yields CASSLAGYTGELFF.